A selection of T cell receptor beta chains follows, all from one sample in a study of blood T cell repertoires in COVID-19. Clones were sequenced by immunoSEQ multiplex PCR, and TCRdb holds only the in-frame ones, with some missing. This table holds 150,000 to 200,000 clones, approximately 90% found once. Sequencing was done on a sample of PBMCs or T cells enriched from blood (not recorded which). The receptor set was obtained from a woman in her thirties or forties in a cohort exposed to, infected with or recovered from COVID-19 (not recorded which). Each CDR3 is given with its conserved first and last residue. Fields, in order: D gene, clone size, J gene, V gene, CDR3 DNA, CDR3 protein. The D gene is left open where the match is weak. The size field is filled for only some rows; it gives once, few, many or a size class.

>-|-|TRBJ1-5|TRBV24-1
TGTGCCACCAGTGATAGGGGTCTGCCCCAGCATTTT
CATSDRGLPQHF
>-|-|TRBJ1-6|TRBV30
TGTGCCTGGAGCCTACAGGGTCCGGCCCTCCACTTT
CAWSLQGPALHF
>TRBD1|-|TRBJ2-7|TRBV11-2
TGTGCCAGCAGCGAAAACAGGGGATTCCCCTACGAGCAGTACTTC
CASSENRGFPYEQYF
>-|-|TRBJ1-2|TRBV18
TGTGCCAGCTCACCATCAGGATCTCAATATCCCCCCGCTAACTATGGCTACACCTTC
CASSPSGSQYPPANYGYTF
>TRBD1|once|TRBJ1-3|TRBV19
TGTGCCAGTAGGACTAGACAGGGGTCTGGAAACACCATATATTTT
CASRTRQGSGNTIYF
>TRBD1|-|TRBJ1-4|TRBV18
TGTGCCAGCTCACCGACAGGGGCAACTAATGAAAAACTGTTTTTT
CASSPTGATNEKLFF
>TRBD2|-|TRBJ2-1|TRBV4-3
TGCGCCAGCAGCCAAGTCCCCCGGGGTAGCGGGAGTGGGAATGAGCAGTTCTTC
CASSQVPRGSGSGNEQFF
>-|-|TRBJ1-4|TRBV7-9
TGTGCCAGCAGCTTCGCAGGGGTTAGGGCTAATGAAAAACTGTTTTTT
CASSFAGVRANEKLFF
>TRBD2|many|TRBJ2-5|TRBV6-4
TGTGCCAGCAGTGAGGTAGCGGGAGAAAAAGAGACCCAGTACTTC
CASSEVAGEKETQYF
>-|-|TRBJ1-2|TRBV13
TGTGCCAGCAGAGCCACAGTGGAGGGAGGGACTGGCTACACCTTC
CASRATVEGGTGYTF
>TRBD1|-|TRBJ1-2|TRBV3-1/TRBV3-2
TGTGCCAGCAGCCAGCGGACAGGATCTTGGAAGGGTAGCTACACCTTC
CASSQRTGSWKGSYTF
>-|-|TRBJ2-1|TRBV5-1
TGCGCCAGCAGCCAGACTAGTCATGAGCAGTTCTTC
CASSQTSHEQFF
>TRBD2|-|TRBJ2-5|TRBV24-1
TGTGCCACCAGCGGACTAGCGGGAGGGGGGATGGAGACCCAGTACTTC
CATSGLAGGGMETQYF
>TRBD1|-|TRBJ1-5|TRBV7-8
TGTGCCAGCAGCTTCGGGACAGGGCCCAATCAGCCCCAGCATTTT
CASSFGTGPNQPQHF
>TRBD1|-|TRBJ1-2|TRBV11-2
TGTGCCAGCAGCATGGGGACAGTCAACTATGGCTACACCTTC
CASSMGTVNYGYTF
>-|-|TRBJ1-1|TRBV4-1
TGCGCCAGCAGCCAAGATGGGGCGGTGAACACTGAAGCTTTCTTT
CASSQDGAVNTEAFF
>TRBD1|few|TRBJ1-1|TRBV10-1
TGCGCCAGCCAGAGACAGGGTAGTAATCAAGCTTTCTTT
CASQRQGSNQAFF
>-|-|TRBJ1-1|TRBV27
TGTGCCAGCAGTTTAGGGAGAACCATTGAAGCTTTCTTT
CASSLGRTIEAFF
>-|-|TRBJ2-7|TRBV4-3
TGCGCCAGCAGCCAAGAGAGCGGTCCCAATTACGAGCAGTACTTC
CASSQESGPNYEQYF
>-|-|TRBJ2-7|TRBV7-2
TGTGCCAGCAGCTTAGTCGGGGGAGCCGTTATGGGAAACGAGCAGTACTTC
CASSLVGGAVMGNEQYF
>-|-|TRBJ1-4|TRBV19
TGTGCCAGTAGTATAGGTGGGACTTATGAAAAACTGTTTTTT
CASSIGGTYEKLFF
>TRBD1|-|TRBJ1-1|TRBV2
TGTGCCAGCAGTGATGTGGGACAGGGGGCTCTTGGCACTGAAGCTTTCTTT
CASSDVGQGALGTEAFF
>TRBD2|-|TRBJ2-1|TRBV27
TGTGCCAGCAGTTTACCCGGGGGGGCCCCCTACAATGAGCAGTTCTTC
CASSLPGGAPYNEQFF
>TRBD2|-|TRBJ2-7|TRBV27
TGTGCCAGCAGTTTATCGGCTAGCGGTACCTACGAGCAGTACTTC
CASSLSASGTYEQYF
>-|-|TRBJ1-4|TRBV5-4
TGTGCCAGCAGCTTGGAGCCAGGGAATGAAAAACTGTTTTTT
CASSLEPGNEKLFF
>-|-|TRBJ1-2|TRBV18
TGTGCCAGCTCACCGGGACAAGACTTCTATGGCTACACCTTC
CASSPGQDFYGYTF
>TRBD2|many|TRBJ2-5|TRBV6-5
TGTGCCAGCAGTTACTCGGATGGGACTAGCGAGCCCCAGTACTTC
CASSYSDGTSEPQYF
>-|-|TRBJ1-1|TRBV28
TGTGCCAGCAGTTTGGTTGCAGGGAACACTGAAGCTTTCTTT
CASSLVAGNTEAFF
>TRBD1|-|TRBJ1-1|TRBV5-4
TGTGCCAGCAGCTTGGCTGGACAGGGGACCACTGAAGCTTTCTTT
CASSLAGQGTTEAFF
>-|-|TRBJ2-3|TRBV7-2
TGTGCCAGCAGCTTAATGCGGGACACAGATACGCAGTATTTT
CASSLMRDTDTQYF
>-|-|TRBJ1-3|TRBV28
TGTGCCAGCAGTTTAGGGGGCGTGATCTCTGGAAACACCATATATTTT
CASSLGGVISGNTIYF
>-|-|TRBJ1-2|TRBV4-2
TGTGCCAGCAGCCAAGCGGGGGGGGTCAGGATTTATGGCTACACCTTC
CASSQAGGVRIYGYTF
>TRBD1|-|TRBJ2-2|TRBV11-3
TGTGCCAGCAGCTTAGTCGGACAGGGGCCGAACACCGGGGAGCTGTTTTTT
CASSLVGQGPNTGELFF
>TRBD1|-|TRBJ1-1|TRBV6-5
TGTGCCAGCAGCAGACAGGGGAACACTGAAGCTTTCTTT
CASSRQGNTEAFF
>TRBD1|-|TRBJ1-1|TRBV3-1/TRBV3-2
TGTGCCAGCAGCCAAGAAGGTTGGACAGGGGGTGAAGCTTTCTTT
CASSQEGWTGGEAFF
>-|-|TRBJ1-6|TRBV9
TGTGCCAGCAGCCCCGACAGGATAAATTCACCCCTCCACTTT
CASSPDRINSPLHF
>-|-|TRBJ2-4|TRBV29-1
TGCAGCGTAAAGGAGCCCTTATTTCAGTACTTC
CSVKEPLFQYF
>-|few|TRBJ2-5|TRBV7-9
TGTGCCAGCAGCCTGGGGGCTAGCGGTTACCAAGAGACCCAGTACTTC
CASSLGASGYQETQYF
>TRBD1|-|TRBJ2-1|TRBV5-1
TGCGCCAGCAGCTTGAGCAGGGGGCGAAACAATGAGCAGTTCTTC
CASSLSRGRNNEQFF
>-|-|TRBJ1-1|TRBV4-3
TGCGCCAGCAGCCCGGACGGGTCCAGGGAGGTAGTCACTGAAGCTTTCTTT
CASSPDGSREVVTEAFF
>-|-|TRBJ1-1|TRBV2
TGTGCCAGCAGCCTCCGGCCGGGGGACACTGAAGCTTTCTTT
CASSLRPGDTEAFF
>TRBD1|-|TRBJ1-5|TRBV6-6
TGTGCCACCAGCAGGGGAAGTACAGGGGTCGGGCAGCCCCAGCATTTT
CATSRGSTGVGQPQHF
>-|few|TRBJ1-5|TRBV14
TGTGCCAGCAGCCAAGAAGCAACTAATCAGCCCCAGCATTTT
CASSQEATNQPQHF
>TRBD1|once|TRBJ1-3|TRBV7-2
TGTGCCAGCAGCTTCCTCTCACAGGGGGCTGGAAACACCATATATTTT
CASSFLSQGAGNTIYF
>TRBD1|few|TRBJ1-5|TRBV4-3
TGCGCCAGCAGCCAAGGGGACAGGGGGAGCAATCAGCCCCAGCATTTT
CASSQGDRGSNQPQHF
>-|few|TRBJ1-1|TRBV5-1
TGCGCCAGCAGCCCGCGGGAGGGCGGGAACACTGAAGCTTTCTTT
CASSPREGGNTEAFF
>-|-|TRBJ1-1|TRBV4-1
TGCGCCAGCAGCCAAGAATTGTCAGGTCCCACTGAAGCTTTCTTT
CASSQELSGPTEAFF
>TRBD1|-|TRBJ2-1|TRBV4-3
TGCGCCAGCAGCAGCCGGGACAGGGGGAACAATGAGCAGTTCTTC
CASSSRDRGNNEQFF
>-|-|TRBJ1-2|TRBV5-1
TGCGCCAGCAGCCTTGGGTCCGGGTCTAACGATGGCTACACCTTC
CASSLGSGSNDGYTF
>-|-|TRBJ1-2|TRBV25-1
TGTGCCAGCACCGTTGGGGAGGGCTACTATGGCTACACCTTC
CASTVGEGYYGYTF
>TRBD1|-|TRBJ1-1|TRBV9
TGTGCCAGCAGCGACAACCCCGGGACAGGGTGGACTGAAGCTTTCTTT
CASSDNPGTGWTEAFF
>TRBD1|-|TRBJ1-5|TRBV11-2
TGTGCCAGCAGCCCGGGACAGGGCCACCGTCAGCCCCAGCATTTT
CASSPGQGHRQPQHF
>-|-|TRBJ1-2|TRBV28
TGTGCCAGCAGTTTCGACCAAACGGTGCCGGGTAACTATGGCTACACCTTC
CASSFDQTVPGNYGYTF
>TRBD1|-|TRBJ1-2|TRBV12-3/TRBV12-4
TGTGCCAGCAGTAGCGGACAGGGTAGGGGCTACACCTTC
CASSSGQGRGYTF